The next 28 T cell receptor beta chains were all read from a single sample in a study of T cell responses to AZD1222 COVID-19 vaccine. Produced via immunoSEQ multiplex PCR; TCRdb's table is partial and in-frame only. The table lists 97,000 or so clones, 85% to 90% of them singletons. Source: peripheral blood, taken on day 0 of AZD1222 vaccination. The receptors shown here come from an adult in good health.

This clone was recorded once. The chain combines TRBV4-1 with TRBJ2-3; D possibly corresponds to TRBD2 (6 bases). Trimming took 5 bases from V and 7 from J, leaving 28 bases between them. CDR1 MGHRA and CDR2 YSYEKL come from the germline V gene. CDR3 length equals 18 residues. The CDR3 DNA is TGCGCCAGCAGCACCATATCGACTAGAAACCCCTATCTGAATACGCAGTATTTT. Protein: CASSTISTRNPYLNTQYF.

This chain links TRBV11-3 with TRBJ2-7, with D possibly matching TRBD2 (6 bases). The CDR3 runs 17 residues. The germline gives CDR1 SGHNT, CDR2 YENEEA. The V gene lost 3 bases and the J gene lost 0 bases, with 18 bases spanning the gap. The CDR3 is CASSLGATSKSSYEQYF. The DNA of the CDR3 is TGTGCCAGCAGCTTGGGAGCTACTAGCAAGAGCTCCTACGAGCAGTACTTC. The full variable domain, completed using reference TRBV11-3 and TRBJ2-7, is EAGVVQSPRYKIIEKKQPVAFWCNPISGHNTLYWYLQNLGQGPELLIRYENEEAVDDSQLPKDRFSAERLKGVDSTLKIQPAELGDSAVYLCASSLGATSKSSYEQYFGPGTRLTVT.

The rearrangement joins TRBV20-1 to TRBJ2-1, with 7 bases that match TRBD1. The CDR3 spans 16 residues. Germline V lookup: CDR1 DFQATT, CDR2 SNEGSKA (reference sequence). The J segment lost 4 bases and the V segment lost 3 bases, leaving 12 bases of the junction unmatched. CDR3 in amino acids: CSASSATGSFYNEQFF. The CDR3 nucleotides read TGCAGTGCTAGTAGCGCGACAGGGAGTTTTTACAATGAGCAGTTCTTC.

The CDR3 region is CASSLTTSGTYEQYF. The DNA for the CDR3 is TGTGCCAGCAGCTTAACGACTAGCGGGACCTACGAGCAGTACTTC. The chain uses TRBV11-2 and TRBJ2-7, with 11 positions matching TRBD2. The CDR3 extends over 15 amino acids. CDR1 and CDR2 from the germline V gene are SGHAT and FQNNGV. Trimming cost V 2 bases and J 2 bases; bases outside gene matches: 2.

The CDR3 protein is CASSVGGGGGSPLHF. The CDR3 nucleotides read TGTGCCAGCAGCGTAGGTGGAGGGGGCGGTTCACCCCTCCACTTT. This chain joins TRBV9 and TRBJ1-6; 7 nucleotides line up with TRBD1. The CDR3 sequence is 15 residues long. Trimming took 0 bases from V and 9 from J; bases not matched to a gene: 6. From germline, CDR1 is SGDLS and CDR2 YYNGEE. Full variable domain (remainder filled in from reference TRBV9 and TRBJ1-6): DSGVTQTPKHLITATGQRVTLRCSPRSGDLSVYWYQQSLDQGLQFLIQYYNGEERAKGNILERFSAQQFPDLHSELNLSSLELGDSALYFCASSVGGGGGSPLHFGNGTRLTVT.

In this sample, this clone turned up many times. The chain's CDR3 is CASRPSAATNEKLFF. DNA for the CDR3: TGTGCCAGCAGGCCCTCAGCTGCAACTAATGAAAAACTGTTTTTT. The chain employs TRBV27 and TRBJ1-4, with D unclear. Per the germline V gene, CDR1 is MNHEY and CDR2 is SMNVEV (reference sequence). The CDR3 is 15 amino acids. V lost 6 bases, J lost 0 bases, and 11 bases lay in between.

This chain joins TRBV4-2 and TRBJ2-2; 8 nucleotides match TRBD1. The junction had 5 bases not matched to a gene; V was cut back by 4 bases and J by 1 base. This CDR3 has 16 amino acids. Germline values: CDR1 LGHNA, CDR2 YNFKEQ. CDR3 loop: CASSPGQGGNTGELFF. The DNA of the CDR3 is TGTGCCAGCAGCCCCGGACAGGGTGGGAACACCGGGGAGCTGTTTTTT.

The chain is built from TRBV4-2 and TRBJ2-3, with D hard to call. There are 14 residues in the CDR3. Germline V gene sequence: CDR1 LGHNA, CDR2 YNFKEQ. V lost 0 bases and J lost 3, with 7 bases in between. The CDR3 spells CASSQDAGTDTQYF. The DNA for the CDR3 is TGTGCCAGCAGCCAAGATGCAGGAACAGATACGCAGTATTTT.

The chain carries TRBV2 and TRBJ1-5; unclear D gene. V was shortened by 4 bases and J by 0 bases, with 4 bases between the two germline ends. Germline V gene lookup returns CDR1 SNHLY and CDR2 FYNNEI. The CDR3 totals 13 residues. The CDR3 DNA reads as TGTGCCAGCAGTGGAAATAGCAATCAGCCCCAGCATTTT. It yields the protein CASSGNSNQPQHF.

This clone was observed once. The chain uses TRBV10-3 and TRBJ2-4; 8 bases fit TRBD2. Germline CDR1 is ENHRY and CDR2 is SYGVKD. CDR3 length equals 17 residues. With V trimmed by 9 bases and J by 1 base, 14 bases remained unmatched. CDR3 region: CAMPGLEPFMAKNIQYF. CDR3 in DNA: TGTGCCATGCCGGGACTAGAACCCTTTATGGCCAAAAACATTCAGTACTTC.

The CDR3 protein is CASGTGGAQPQHF. As DNA, the CDR3 is TGCGCCAGTGGAACAGGGGGAGCACAGCCCCAGCATTTT. The V and J genes are TRBV4-1 and TRBJ1-5; the match to TRBD1 covers 8 bases. This CDR3 has 13 residues. Germline values: CDR1 MGHRA, CDR2 YSYEKL. With V trimmed by 9 bases and J by 7 bases, 8 bases remained unmatched.

The chain couples TRBV28 to TRBJ1-2, with D possibly TRBD1 on 6 matching bases. The germline V and J ends were trimmed by 6 bases and 7 bases, with 9 bases remaining between them. The CDR3 loop spans 11 amino acids. Germline V gives CDR1 MDHEN, CDR2 SYDVKM. DNA for the CDR3: TGTGCCAGCAGAACAGGGTTTGGCTACACCTTC. Encoded protein: CASRTGFGYTF.

The rearrangement links TRBV27 to TRBJ1-1; 9 bases match TRBD1. Germline V gives CDR1 MNHEY, CDR2 SMNVEV (reference sequence). The CDR3 runs 17 residues. V lost 5 bases, J lost 4 bases, and 14 bases stayed unmatched. The CDR3 coding sequence is TGTGCCAGCAGTGGGGTTTTAACAGGGGGCTGGATCACTGAAGCTTTCTTT. It yields the protein CASSGVLTGGWITEAFF.

CDR3 sequence (DNA): TGTGCCAGCTCACCACTTGCCATGGCAGATACGCAGTATTTT. Translation: CASSPLAMADTQYF. This chain links TRBV18 with TRBJ2-3, with D unclear. V was shortened by 1 base and J by 4 bases, with 9 bases between the two germline ends. Germline loops: CDR1 KGHSH, CDR2 LQKENI. This CDR3 has 14 residues.

The genes are TRBV19 and TRBJ2-3; tentatively, D is TRBD2 (6 bases). The V gene lost 5 bases and the J gene lost 6 bases, with 24 bases spanning the gap. The germline CDR1 and CDR2 sequences are LNHDA and SQIVND (reference sequence). The CDR3 spans 17 residues. CDR3 sequence: CASSSTWAGEVGDTQYF. The CDR3 bases are TGTGCCAGTAGTTCAACGTGGGCCGGGGAGGTCGGGGATACGCAGTATTTT.

This chain connects TRBV7-3 to TRBJ1-1; D unclear. The V end was cut by 5 bases, the J end by 0 bases, with 7 bases between. CDR1 is SGHTA, CDR2 FQGTGA, per germline. The CDR3 covers 13 residues. The CDR3 region has the DNA TGTGCCAGCAGCGCCCACCTGAACACTGAAGCTTTCTTT. Its protein is CASSAHLNTEAFF. Full variable domain (outside the CDR3, taken from reference TRBV7-3 and TRBJ1-1): GAGVSQTPSNKVTEKGKYVELRCDPISGHTALYWYRQSLGQGPEFLIYFQGTGAADDSGLPNDRFFAVRPEGSVSTLKIQRTERGDSAVYLCASSAHLNTEAFFGQGTRLTVV.

V gene TRBV2 combines with J gene TRBJ1-5; the D gene is possibly TRBD1 (6 bases). Trimming removed 1 base from V and 6 bases from J, with 16 bases in between. The CDR3 totals 16 residues. Germline assignment: CDR1 SNHLY and CDR2 FYNNEI. DNA for the CDR3: TGTGCCAGCAGTGAAGTGGGGGCCCCAGAAAGTCAGCCCCAGCATTTT. Protein sequence: CASSEVGAPESQPQHF.

V usage is TRBV6-5 and J usage is TRBJ1-5; TRBD1 agrees at 8 bases. Germline V gene sequence: CDR1 MNHEY, CDR2 SVGAGI. The junction had 7 bases not matched to a gene; V was cut back by 8 bases and J by 4 bases. The CDR3 is 14 amino acids. The CDR3 region is CASVTGDRNQPQHF. CDR3 DNA sequence: TGTGCCAGCGTGACAGGGGATAGAAATCAGCCCCAGCATTTT.

This chain links TRBV15 with TRBJ1-2; D might be TRBD1 (5 bases). Trimming left V 5 bases short and J 4 bases short, with 14 bases between. CDR3 length equals 14 residues. Germline loops: CDR1 LNHNV, CDR2 YYDKDF (reference sequence). The CDR3 nucleotides are TGTGCCACCAGCCCAAGGGGAGCTTTCTATGGCTACACCTTC. Protein: CATSPRGAFYGYTF.

This chain uses TRBV28 with TRBJ1-3; D is undetermined. Between the trimmed V and J ends, which lost 8 bases and 0 bases, there was a span of 8 bases. The length of the CDR3 is 13 residues. Looked up from germline, CDR1 is MDHEN and CDR2 is SYDVKM. In DNA, the CDR3 is TGTGCCAGCGGGCGGAACTCTGGAAACACCATATATTTT. Translation: CASGRNSGNTIYF.

This chain joins TRBV27 and TRBJ2-1, with D perhaps TRBD2 (6 bases). V lost 4 bases and J lost 1, with 8 bases in between. Germline V gives CDR1 MNHEY, CDR2 SMNVEV (reference sequence). The CDR3 contains 14 residues. CDR3 DNA: TGTGCCAGCAGTTGGGGACTTTCCTACAATGAGCAGTTCTTC. Translated: CASSWGLSYNEQFF.

This chain links TRBV2 with TRBJ2-7; a possible D gene is TRBD2 (6 bases). V was pared by 2 bases and J by 7 bases, with 12 bases between. The CDR3 has 13 amino acids. Germline CDR1 reads SNHLY; CDR2 reads FYNNEI. The DNA of the CDR3 is TGTGCCAGCAGTGAATATGTGGGGGGTGAGCAGTACTTC. Residues: CASSEYVGGEQYF.

The chain joins TRBV6-1 to TRBJ1-5; D might be TRBD1 (5 bases). The V gene's germline CDR1 is MNHNS and CDR2 SASEGT. The CDR3 loop spans 15 amino acids. The V end was cut by 1 base, the J end by 2 bases, with 9 bases between. CDR3 amino acids: CASSEVMGGNQPQHF. In nucleotides, the CDR3 is TGTGCCAGCAGTGAAGTCATGGGGGGCAATCAGCCCCAGCATTTT.

The J gene is TRBJ1-1, the V gene TRBV5-1; 9 positions agree with TRBD1. Looked up from germline, CDR1 is SGHRS and CDR2 is YFSETQ. The CDR3 loop spans 14 amino acids. V gave up 4 bases and J gave up 1 base; unmatched junction bases: 2. CDR3 loop: CASSVGQGNTEAFF. In nucleotides, the CDR3 is TGCGCCAGCAGCGTGGGACAGGGGAACACTGAAGCTTTCTTT.

This clone has a count of ten or more. The chain uses TRBV7-2 and TRBJ2-2, with TRBD1 matching over 9 bases. Trimming took 8 bases from V and 7 from J; bases not matched to a gene: 11. The CDR3 contains 15 residues. CDR1 is SGHTA and CDR2 is FQGNSA in the germline V gene. Here the CDR3 reads CASPRGQGRGGELFF. CDR3 DNA sequence: TGTGCCAGCCCCCGAGGACAGGGGCGTGGCGGGGAGCTGTTTTTT.

The rearrangement uses TRBV6-5 and TRBJ1-6; weak D call: TRBD1 (5 bases). V was cut by 7 bases and J by 9 bases, with 19 bases left in between. Germline CDR1 and CDR2: MNHEY and SVGAGI. The CDR3 totals 15 residues. CDR3 sequence (DNA): TGTGCCAGCAAAGGAGGGGTTCAGAGAAGTTCACCCCTCCACTTT. Protein: CASKGGVQRSSPLHF.

V is TRBV19 and J is TRBJ2-1; D possibly corresponds to TRBD1 (5 bases). Germline V lookup: CDR1 LNHDA, CDR2 SQIVND (reference sequence). Between the trimmed V and J ends, which lost 5 bases and 9 bases, there was a span of 14 bases. The CDR3 length is 13 residues. The CDR3 bases are TGTGCCAGTAGTGCGCGGTTTCAGGGTGAGCAGTTCTTC. This gives the protein CASSARFQGEQFF.

The chain employs TRBV6-5 and TRBJ1-4; TRBD1 agrees at 7 bases. The CDR3 is 16 amino acids. The V gene end was trimmed by 4 bases and the J gene end by 7 bases; junction bases not matched to a gene: 12. Germline CDR1 MNHEY, CDR2 SVGAGI. CDR3 protein: CASSSPLQGIGEKLFF. The DNA for the CDR3 is TGTGCCAGCAGTTCCCCATTACAGGGGATCGGTGAAAAACTGTTTTTT.